Listed below are T cell receptor beta chains from one sample, sequenced in a study of T cells in localized non-small cell lung cancer. Only in-frame clones appear in the TCRdb table, and some are missing; sequencing was by immunoSEQ multiplex PCR. In the table there are around 69,000 clones, around 90% of which are singletons. Sequencing used peripheral blood, obtained before any cancer treatment. Receptors were obtained from a woman aged 35-70 years with stage I lung adenocarcinoma. CDR3s include the opening cysteine and the closing phenylalanine or tryptophan. The order of the fields is D gene, J gene, clone size, V gene, CDR3 protein, CDR3 DNA. The D gene is left open where the match is weak. Size tells how often a clone was seen (once, few, many) or the class of an expanded clone, and some rows leave it out.

>.|TRBJ1-2|once|TRBV5-5
CASSLGVWDGYTF
TGTGCCAGCAGCTTAGGGGTTTGGGATGGCTACACCTTC
>.|TRBJ2-6|once|TRBV27
CASSSRLSGANVLTF
TGTGCCAGCAGTTCAAGGCTCTCTGGGGCCAACGTCCTGACTTTC
>.|TRBJ1-3|few|TRBV2
CASSRGYGNTIYF
TGTGCCAGCAGTAGAGGGTACGGAAACACCATATATTTT
>.|TRBJ2-2|.|TRBV7-8
CASSLKNTGELFF
TGTGCCAGCAGCTTAAAGAACACCGGGGAGCTGTTTTTT
>TRBD1|TRBJ2-7|.|TRBV4-3
CASSQGAGTGLNEQYF
TGCGCCAGCAGCCAGGGGGCCGGGACAGGGCTCAACGAGCAGTACTTC
>.|TRBJ2-3|.|TRBV25-1
CASSRPGQEFTDTQYF
TGTGCCAGCAGTCGACCGGGACAAGAATTCACAGATACGCAGTATTTT
>.|TRBJ1-4|once|TRBV5-1
CASSLGFTREKLFF
TGCGCCAGCAGCTTGGGATTTACACGAGAAAAACTGTTTTTT
>.|TRBJ1-3|.|TRBV6-1
CASSEEGTYSGNTIYF
TGTGCCAGCAGTGAAGAGGGGACCTACTCTGGAAACACCATATATTTT
>TRBD1|TRBJ2-3|once|TRBV7-9
CASSPTGGAGADTQYF
TGTGCCAGCAGCCCGACAGGGGGCGCCGGGGCAGATACGCAGTATTTT
>TRBD2|TRBJ2-3|.|TRBV19
CASSMTSGGTSTDTQYF
TGTGCCAGTAGTATGACTAGCGGGGGTACTAGCACAGATACGCAGTATTTT
>.|TRBJ1-1|once|TRBV10-3
CAISPAGSTEAFF
TGTGCCATCAGCCCCGCGGGTAGTACTGAAGCTTTCTTT
>TRBD1|TRBJ1-2|.|TRBV5-8
CASSEQKTGLDGYTF
TGTGCCAGCAGCGAACAAAAGACAGGGTTGGATGGCTACACCTTC
>.|TRBJ1-5|.|TRBV19
CASTSLRGEYYSNQPQHF
TGTGCCAGTACCTCCCTCCGGGGGGAATATTATAGCAATCAGCCCCAGCATTTT
>.|TRBJ1-5|once|TRBV5-4
CASSLHGAANQPQHF
TGTGCCAGCAGCTTACATGGGGCTGCCAATCAGCCCCAGCATTTT
>.|TRBJ1-2|.|TRBV6-5
CASSYSSSLWSYTF
TGTGCCAGCAGTTACTCGAGCAGCCTGTGGAGCTACACCTTC
>.|TRBJ1-5|.|TRBV19
CASSILGDSNQPQHF
TGTGCCAGTAGTATTTTAGGGGACAGCAATCAGCCCCAGCATTTT
>.|TRBJ1-1|.|TRBV29-1
CSVAGQNSMNTEAFF
TGCAGCGTTGCTGGACAGAATAGCATGAACACTGAAGCTTTCTTT
>.|TRBJ2-2|.|TRBV5-6
CASSLAELQGTGELFF
TGTGCCAGCAGCTTGGCGGAATTGCAGGGCACCGGGGAGCTGTTTTTT
>.|TRBJ1-1|.|TRBV29-1
CSVEQTQGTEAFF
TGCAGCGTTGAACAGACGCAGGGGACTGAAGCTTTCTTT
>.|TRBJ2-2|.|TRBV5-4
CASSLETGRAGELFF
TGTGCCAGCAGCTTGGAAACAGGGAGGGCCGGGGAGCTGTTTTTT
>TRBD2|TRBJ2-3|.|TRBV11-2
CASSLTGGKTDTQYF
TGTGCCAGCAGCTTAACGGGGGGGAAGACAGATACGCAGTATTTT
>.|TRBJ1-6|.|TRBV7-9
CASSQWAGEHSPLHF
TGTGCCAGCAGCCAGTGGGCTGGGGAACATTCACCCCTCCACTTT
>.|TRBJ2-6|few|TRBV5-1
CASSQLTDDVLTF
TGCGCCAGCAGCCAACTGACGGATGACGTCCTGACTTTC
>.|TRBJ1-1|.|TRBV19
CASIVSGRPSNTEAFF
TGTGCCAGTATAGTATCGGGACGTCCATCGAACACTGAAGCTTTCTTT
>TRBD2|TRBJ2-3|once|TRBV23-1
CASSPGTSGGPVTQYF
TGCGCCAGCAGTCCTGGGACTAGCGGGGGACCGGTTACGCAGTATTTT
>TRBD2|TRBJ2-7|.|TRBV9
CASSAGLAGLYEQYF
TGTGCCAGCAGCGCGGGACTAGCGGGACTCTACGAGCAGTACTTC
>.|TRBJ2-6|.|TRBV19
CASSHVSGANVLTF
TGTGCCAGTAGTCACGTTTCTGGGGCCAACGTCCTGACTTTC
>.|TRBJ2-3|once|TRBV29-1
CSVSKEAASTDTQYF
TGCAGCGTTTCTAAGGAGGCCGCTAGCACAGATACGCAGTATTTT
>.|TRBJ1-5|.|TRBV6-1
CASSEAGVLGSGNQPQHF
TGTGCCAGCAGTGAAGCGGGGGTGTTAGGGTCAGGGAATCAGCCCCAGCATTTT
>.|TRBJ2-7|.|TRBV11-3
CASSSSYTGSEQYF
TGTGCCAGCAGCTCCAGCTACACAGGGTCCGAGCAGTACTTC
>.|TRBJ2-5|.|TRBV19
CASSRAEQETQYF
TGTGCCAGTAGTAGGGCGGAACAAGAGACCCAGTACTTC
>.|TRBJ2-3|.|TRBV7-2
CASSKSGTSTDTQYF
TGTGCCAGCAGCAAAAGTGGGACTAGCACAGATACGCAGTATTTT
>.|TRBJ1-5|.|TRBV30
CAWSPPGAGNQPQHF
TGTGCCTGGAGCCCCCCGGGGGCTGGCAATCAGCCCCAGCATTTT
>TRBD1|TRBJ1-2|.|TRBV9
CASSPDDRAPYGYTF
TGTGCCAGCAGCCCCGACGACAGGGCCCCCTATGGCTACACCTTC
>.|TRBJ2-7|.|TRBV6-4
CASSDEVEQYF
TGTGCCAGCAGTGACGAGGTCGAGCAGTACTTC
>TRBD1|TRBJ2-7|.|TRBV25-1
CASTGQVHEQYF
TGTGCCAGCACCGGACAGGTACACGAGCAGTACTTC